This TCR beta chain was retrieved from a study of blood T cell repertoires in COVID-19. Original data processing: Estimated nucleated cell counts came from reference gene primer amplification. TCRdb's table, derived via immunoSEQ multiplex PCR, lists solely in-frame clones and lacks some. That table is the source of V, J and clone size, and D and trimming were worked out from the DNA. The sample has approximately 300,000 clones; around 82% are singletons. Germline V gives CDR1 MNHEY, CDR2 SVGAGI. V shed 6 bases and J shed 6 bases, with 14 bases lying between them. The CDR3 runs 13 residues. The J gene is TRBJ1-2, the V gene TRBV6-5; D is possibly TRBD1 (6 bases). This TCR came from a woman aged 50 to 60 with acute or convalescent COVID-19. Sequencing was performed on peripheral blood. The CDR3 DNA follows: TGTGCCAGCAGAATACGTCAGGGGCATGGCTACACCTTC. Translating gives CASRIRQGHGYTF.